This entry describes one TCR beta chain. The data are from a study of long-term antiretroviral therapy in people with HIV. Version v3.0 of the immunoSEQ assay ran at survey level. The table came from immunoSEQ multiplex PCR; TCRdb's copy has only in-frame clones and leaves some out. The data show 25,000 to 30,000 clones, roughly nine tenths seen once. Germline lookup yields CDR1 SGHTA and CDR2 FQGNSA. V was pared by 5 bases and J by 2 bases, with 13 bases between. The CDR3 runs to 14 residues. The material sequenced was unsorted PBMCs, taken about 2.6 years after starting antiretroviral therapy. This rearrangement joins TRBV7-2 to TRBJ2-7; TRBD2 is a possible D gene (6 bases). This clonotype was obtained from a man aged 40-49 years with HIV. In DNA, the CDR3 is TGTGCCAGCAGCCCTAGCGAGGGCCCCTACGAGCAGTACTTC. Translation: CASSPSEGPYEQYF.